This T cell receptor beta chain was observed in a study of blood T cell repertoires in COVID-19. On the study more broadly: The United States, Italy and Spain supplied acute and convalescent COVID-19 samples. T cells, B-cell-depleted T cells, or PBMCs provided the cDNA or gDNA that served as material.

The CDR3 spans 15 residues. CDR1 is MDHEN, CDR2 SYDVKM, per germline. V was clipped by 7 bases and J by 4 bases; unmatched bases: 11. Here immunoSEQ multiplex PCR was the method, and the copy in TCRdb shows in-frame clones only, minus some. The table shows 200,000 to 250,000 clones, with more than 75% occurring only once. Specimen: peripheral blood. The receptor was derived from a man in his forties with active or convalescent COVID-19. This chain uses TRBV28 with TRBJ1-2; 8 bases match TRBD1. CDR3 region: CASISGSGQVYGYTF. CDR3 nucleotide sequence: TGTGCCAGCATCTCCGGGTCGGGACAGGTCTATGGCTACACCTTC.